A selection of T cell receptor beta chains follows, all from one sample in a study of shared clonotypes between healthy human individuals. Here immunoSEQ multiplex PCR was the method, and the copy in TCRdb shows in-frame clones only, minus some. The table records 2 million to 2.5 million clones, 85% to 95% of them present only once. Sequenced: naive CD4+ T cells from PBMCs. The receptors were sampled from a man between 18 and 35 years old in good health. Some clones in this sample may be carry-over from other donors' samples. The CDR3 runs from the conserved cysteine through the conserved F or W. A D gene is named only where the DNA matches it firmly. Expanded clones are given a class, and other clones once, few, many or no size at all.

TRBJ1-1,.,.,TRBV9,TGTGCCAGCAGCGTGGGGTGGGTGCCCACTGAAGCTTTCTTT,CASSVGWVPTEAFF
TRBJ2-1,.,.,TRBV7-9,TGTGCCAGCAGCTCCCTCGGCAGGGCTCCCAGCTCCTACAATGAGCAGTTCTTC,CASSSLGRAPSSYNEQFF
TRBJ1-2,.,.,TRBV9,TGTGCCAGCGCAAAGGGGGGGTTTGACTATGGCTACACCTTC,CASAKGGFDYGYTF
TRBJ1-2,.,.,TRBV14,TGTGCCAGCAGCCATAATAATCGGGGCTACACCTTC,CASSHNNRGYTF
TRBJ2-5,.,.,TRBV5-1,TGCGCCACTGCGACTATTGGGGCCCAAGAGACCCAGTACTTC,CATATIGAQETQYF
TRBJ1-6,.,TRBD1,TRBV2,TGTGCCAGCAGTGTAGGACAGGGGTTTAATTCACCCCTCCACTTT,CASSVGQGFNSPLHF
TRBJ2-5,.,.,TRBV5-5,TGTGCCAGCAGCTTCGCAGCGTTGCAAGAGACCCAGTACTTC,CASSFAALQETQYF
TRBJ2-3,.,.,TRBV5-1,TGCGCCAGCAGCATAGGGACGGGGACAGATACGCAGTATTTT,CASSIGTGTDTQYF
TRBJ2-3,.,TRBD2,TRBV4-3,TGCGCCAGCAGCCAAGGAGCGGGGACAGATACGCAGTATTTT,CASSQGAGTDTQYF
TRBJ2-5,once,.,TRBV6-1,TGTGCCAGCAGTTCGTTACCTTGGGGCGAGACCCAGTACTTC,CASSSLPWGETQYF
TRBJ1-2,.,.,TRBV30,TGTGCCTGGACCCCCATGGGGGGCGCCTATGGCTACACCTTC,CAWTPMGGAYGYTF
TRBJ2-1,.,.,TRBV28,TGTGCCAGCAGTTTCCGGGGCGGGCAGTTCTTC,CASSFRGGQFF
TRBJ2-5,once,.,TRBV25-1,TGTGCCAGCAGTGAATCTCAACCCGAGGAGACCCAGTACTTC,CASSESQPEETQYF
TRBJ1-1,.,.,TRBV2,TGTGCCAGCAGTGAAGGAGGGAACACTGAAGCTTTCTTT,CASSEGGNTEAFF
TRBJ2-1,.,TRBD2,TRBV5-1,TGCGCCAGCAGCTTGGTTGCGGGAGTGGGAGTGGGAATACAAGGTGAGCAGTTCTTC,CASSLVAGVGVGIQGEQFF
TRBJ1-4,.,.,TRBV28,TGTGCCAGCAGTTTAGGGCAGGAGGCCGAAAAACTGTTTTTT,CASSLGQEAEKLFF
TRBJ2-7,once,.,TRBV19,TGTGCCAGTAGTTGGCGGAACGAGCAGTACTTC,CASSWRNEQYF
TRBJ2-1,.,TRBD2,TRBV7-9,TGTGCCAGCAGCCCCCGGGGGCGGGAGGGTCCTCGGGAGCAGTTCTTC,CASSPRGREGPREQFF
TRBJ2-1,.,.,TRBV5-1,TGCGCCAGCAGCTTGGAAGAGGGACTGCTTGAGCAGTTCTTC,CASSLEEGLLEQFF
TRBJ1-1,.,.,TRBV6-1,TGTGCCAGCAGTGAGACAGTGAACACTGAAGCTTTCTTT,CASSETVNTEAFF
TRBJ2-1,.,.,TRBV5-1,TGCGCCAGCAGCTCAGGACAGATTAACAATGAGCAGTTCTTC,CASSSGQINNEQFF
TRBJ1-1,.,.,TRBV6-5,TGTGCCAGCCATAATATGAACACTGAAGCTTTCTTT,CASHNMNTEAFF
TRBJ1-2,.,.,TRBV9,TGTGCCAGCAGCGTAGGCGGACAGCCCCACTATGGCTACACCTTC,CASSVGGQPHYGYTF
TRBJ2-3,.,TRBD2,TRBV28,TGTGCCAGCACCCCGGGGGGGGGCACAGATACGCAGTATTTT,CASTPGGGTDTQYF
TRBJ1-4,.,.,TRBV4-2,TGTGCCAGCAGCCAAGAAGGGACCCGGGCGGATGAAAAACTGTTTTTT,CASSQEGTRADEKLFF
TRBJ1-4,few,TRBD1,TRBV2,TGTGCCAGCAGCCTACAGGGGAAGGGAGAAAAACTGTTTTTT,CASSLQGKGEKLFF
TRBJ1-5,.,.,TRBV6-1,TGTGCCAGCAGTGAGGGGAGGCTCAATCAGCCCCAGCATTTT,CASSEGRLNQPQHF
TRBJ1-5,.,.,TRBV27,TGTGCCAGCAGTTTAAAACGCGATCAGCCCCAGCATTTT,CASSLKRDQPQHF
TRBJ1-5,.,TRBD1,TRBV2,TGTGCCAGCACCTCGACAGGGGGCAATCAGCCCCAGCATTTT,CASTSTGGNQPQHF
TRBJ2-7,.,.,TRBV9,TGTGCCAGCAGCCTAAAACACGGGGCCTACGAGCAGTACTTC,CASSLKHGAYEQYF
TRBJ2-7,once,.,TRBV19,TGTGCCAGTAGTATAGGAGGGTCCCAGGTATACGAGCAGTACTTC,CASSIGGSQVYEQYF
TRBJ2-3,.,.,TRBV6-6,TGTGCCAGCACCCTAAGACAGCCTAGCACAGATACGCAGTATTTT,CASTLRQPSTDTQYF
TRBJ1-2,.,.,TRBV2,TGTGCCAGCAGTGACAGAGATGGTCGCTACACCTTC,CASSDRDGRYTF
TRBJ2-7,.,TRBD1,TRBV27,TGTGCCAGCAGTTTAAGGGACAGAGGGTACGAGCAGTACTTC,CASSLRDRGYEQYF
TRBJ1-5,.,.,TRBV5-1,TGCGCCAGCAGCTTGGGGCAGGGCGATAGTCAGCCCCAGCATTTT,CASSLGQGDSQPQHF
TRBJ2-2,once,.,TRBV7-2,TGTGCCAGCAGCCCGACTTCCCAGGGAGCGAACACCGGGGAGCTGTTTTTT,CASSPTSQGANTGELFF
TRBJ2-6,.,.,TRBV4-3,TGCGCCAGCAGCCATGCCGGGCCCAGAACGCGGGCTGGGGCCAACGTCCTGACTTTC,CASSHAGPRTRAGANVLTF
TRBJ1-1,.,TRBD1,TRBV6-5,TGTGCCAGCAGTTCCTGGGACAGGGGGAACACTGAAGCTTTCTTT,CASSSWDRGNTEAFF
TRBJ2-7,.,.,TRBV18,TGTGCCAGCTCACCACTAGACAGCTACGAGCAGTACTTC,CASSPLDSYEQYF
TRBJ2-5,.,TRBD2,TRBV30,TGTGCCTGGAGTCCCGGACTAGCGGGAGTTTCGGAGACCCAGTACTTC,CAWSPGLAGVSETQYF
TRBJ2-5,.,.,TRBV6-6,TGTGCCAGCAGCGACACAGGGTCCGCGGCCCAGTACTTC,CASSDTGSAAQYF
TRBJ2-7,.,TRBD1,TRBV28,TGTGCCAGCAGTTCGAAACCGGGGACAGGGGGTAGAAACTACGAGCAGTACTTC,CASSSKPGTGGRNYEQYF
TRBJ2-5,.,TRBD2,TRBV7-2,TGTGCCAGCAGCTCGGTACGACTAGCGGAAGAGACCCAGTACTTC,CASSSVRLAEETQYF
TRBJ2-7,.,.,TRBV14,TGTGCCAGCAGCCAAGTCGGGACACTCGGCTACGAGCAGTACTTC,CASSQVGTLGYEQYF
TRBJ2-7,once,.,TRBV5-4,TGTGCCAGCAGCCTATCAGGACCGCACTTCGAGCAGTACTTC,CASSLSGPHFEQYF
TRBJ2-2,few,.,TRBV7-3,TGTGCCAGCAGCCCAGGGTCCGGGGAGCTGTTTTTT,CASSPGSGELFF
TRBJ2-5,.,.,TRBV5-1,TGCGCCAGCAGCTTGGCCTCTGTGCAGCAAGAGACCCAGTACTTC,CASSLASVQQETQYF
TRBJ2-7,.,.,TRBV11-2,TGTGCCAGCAGCTTAGCCAGGTCCCCCTACGAGCAGTACTTC,CASSLARSPYEQYF
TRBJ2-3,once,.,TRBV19,TGTGCCAGTACCCAGACAGGGCTAGCGGGTTTAAATACGCAGTATTTT,CASTQTGLAGLNTQYF
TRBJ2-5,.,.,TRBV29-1,TGCAGTGGTCGGTGGCAAGAGACCCAGTACTTC,CSGRWQETQYF
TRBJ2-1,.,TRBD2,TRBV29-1,TGCAGCGCCTTACTAGCGGGAGGGTCCTACAATGAGCAGTTCTTC,CSALLAGGSYNEQFF
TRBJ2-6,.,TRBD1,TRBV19,TGTGCCAGCTGGGGACAGGGGGCGACCGGGGCCAACGTCCTGACTTTC,CASWGQGATGANVLTF
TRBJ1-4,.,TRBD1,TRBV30,TGTGCCTGGAGCGCCCCCGGGACAGAGAATGAAAAACTGTTTTTT,CAWSAPGTENEKLFF
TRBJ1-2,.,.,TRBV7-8,TGTGCCAGCAGCCCCAGGGACACTGGCTACACCTTC,CASSPRDTGYTF
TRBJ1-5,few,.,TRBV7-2,TGTGCCAGCAGCTTAGAGGGGGGCAATCAGCCCCAGCATTTT,CASSLEGGNQPQHF
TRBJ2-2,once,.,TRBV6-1,TGTGCCAGCAGCGATAGGGTTACCGGGGAGCTGTTTTTT,CASSDRVTGELFF
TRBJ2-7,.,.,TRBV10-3,TGTGCCATCAGTGAACGCCTGGGGATGGAGCAGTACTTC,CAISERLGMEQYF
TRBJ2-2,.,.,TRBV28,TGTGCCAGCAGTCTGCCGGGGGCGAACACCGGGGAGCTGTTTTTT,CASSLPGANTGELFF
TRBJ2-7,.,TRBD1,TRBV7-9,TGTGCCACGGACAGGCCATCCTACGAGCAGTACTTC,CATDRPSYEQYF
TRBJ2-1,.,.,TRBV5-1,TGCGCCAGCAGCTTGGCCCCACTAGGCCTAGCCGACAATGAGCAGTTCTTC,CASSLAPLGLADNEQFF